This entry is about one T cell receptor beta chain. As for time point: newly diagnosed GD, antithyroid drugs for less than 3 months. PBMCs provided the RNA from which the TCR library was made. The sample belongs to a study of regulatory T cells in long-lasting Graves disease. Per the germline V gene, CDR1 is MNHEY and CDR2 is SVGAGI. Trimming shortened V by 4 bases and J by 8 bases, and 11 bases separated the two germline ends. This CDR3 is 12 amino acids long. Construction of TCR beta libraries relied on iRepertoire HTBI primers and on Arm-PCR targeting CDR3 regions. Original processing methods: Samples collectively showed 60 to 75 TRBV and fewer than 15 TRBJ segments. TCRdb itself ran the multiplex PCR reads through MiXCR, one entry per CDR3 protein. The V and J calls shown here were made by TCRdb, not taken from the authors' results. The sample includes about 620,000 distinct CDR3 sequences, around 15% of them seen just once.

A further study also used this sample, focusing on T cells in Graves' hyperthyroidism and ophthalmopathy. That work states: Disease duration under 2 months; hyperthyroidism patients were aged 18 to 65. Ophthalmopathy, as predicted by the model, came a median around 6 months after the prediction.

The source material was peripheral blood mononuclear cells (PBMCs), sampled at new diagnosis, from a patient treated with antithyroid drugs. This clonotype was sampled from a woman between 25 and 40 years old with Graves disease. The chain couples TRBV6-5 to TRBJ1-2; D remains unclear. The CDR3 sequence: CASSFEGRGYTF. CDR3 sequence (DNA): TGTGCCAGCAGTTTTGAAGGAAGGGGCTACACCTTC.